This T cell receptor beta chain was retrieved from a study of cytomegalovirus exposure and HLA in healthy donors. Whole-study findings and limits: Sequencing depth across donors, presence/absence analyses assumed, was roughly uniform.

The PCR used 60 Vbeta and 13 Jbeta primers. Sequencing used immunoSEQ multiplex PCR; TCRdb keeps in-frame clones, though not all of them. The sample includes 150,000 to 200,000 clones, 84% seen only once; the top ten take 0.25% to 0.3%. This CDR3 has 14 amino acids. With 7 bases removed from V and 0 bases from J, the gap between germline ends came to 12 bases. Germline loops: CDR1 MDHEN, CDR2 SYDVKM. To note about this clone: Its antigen is unidentified.

This chain joins TRBV28 and TRBJ1-1; D might be TRBD1 (5 bases). This receptor was identified in a boy aged 5-17 years in good health and CMV-seronegative. Sequenced: PBMCs. CDR3 amino acids: CASTHRFMNTEAFF. The CDR3 DNA sequence: TGTGCCAGCACCCACAGGTTCATGAACACTGAAGCTTTCTTT. Based on the CDR3 plus reference TRBV28 and TRBJ1-1, the full variable domain is DVKVTQSSRYLVKRTGEKVFLECVQDMDHENMFWYRQDPGLGLRLIYFSYDVKMKEKGDIPEGYSVSREKKERFSLILESASTNQTSMYLCASTHRFMNTEAFFGQGTRLTVV.